Sequencing of this TCR beta chain was carried out in a study of technical replicates of blood from a handful of donors. The repertoire was sequenced with immunoSEQ multiplex PCR; TCRdb's copy has only in-frame clones and lacks some. The sample shows 79,000 or so clones, 90% to 95% of them seen only once. V lost 8 bases, J lost 3 bases, and 17 bases stayed unmatched. The CDR3 consists of 17 residues. CDR1 SNHLY and CDR2 FYNNEI come from the germline V gene. This clone was seen once. The V gene is TRBV2, the J gene TRBJ2-7; TRBD1 agrees at 9 bases. The specimen was T cells isolated from PBMCs. This clonotype was sampled from a human donor in good health. CDR3 sequence reads: CASGRKSGGTGLYEQYF. DNA for the CDR3: TGTGCCAGCGGACGGAAGTCCGGGGGGACAGGGCTCTACGAGCAGTACTTC.